This T cell receptor beta chain appears in the sequencing data of a study of identical twins. In TCRdb, the 5' RACE reads were re-called with MiXCR into one record per CDR3 protein. The top ten hold roughly 0.9% of the sample, which has 500,000 to 600,000 distinct CDR3 sequences, approximately 22% seen once. CDR3 size: 15 residues. A word on this clonotype: Its cognate antigen is unknown.

Study observations and caveats: Models, which agreed with sharing between unrelated individuals, nonetheless underestimated the out-of-frame TCR alpha sharing seen in monozygotic twins. Reduced insertions were recorded for abundant cord blood beta clonotypes, with no such pattern in memory repertoires.

This same sample was also part of a study on T cells expressing NK-cell markers. That paper notes: Seropositivity for HCMV was found in seven of the eight sequenced donors, with one seronegative. Six or seven donors carried dominant NKG2C+ clonotypes that made up roughly 1.0-7.0% of their CD8+ T cells.

Sequenced: CD4+ T cells sorted from blood. The J gene is TRBJ1-6, the V gene TRBV21-1. TRBV21-1 constitutes a pseudogene. The TCR sequence derives from a woman under 30 in good health. CDR3 region: CASSKEPRRNSPLHF. The CDR3 region has the DNA TGTGCCAGCAGCAAGGAGCCAAGGAGGAATTCACCCCTCCACTTT.